These 22 T cell receptor beta chains originate from one sample sequenced in a study of response to subunit inactivated influenza vaccine. TCRdb ran MiXCR on the RT-PCR reads and lists one entry per CDR3 protein. The profile covers fewer than 650,000 distinct CDR3 sequences, with under 15% appearing a single time and about an eighth taken by the ten largest. Sequenced material: PBMCs from blood, taken 35 to 45 days after vaccination. The receptors were gathered from a man aged 45-65 years who received an inactivated influenza vaccine.

V and J are TRBV6-1 and TRBJ2-3; 8 bases are shared with TRBD2. The junction had 5 bases not matched to a gene; V was cut back by 6 bases and J by 0 bases. Germline assignment: CDR1 MNHNS and CDR2 SASEGT. The CDR3 loop spans 15 amino acids. The CDR3 reads CASRLSGRSTDTQYF. DNA for the CDR3: TGTGCCAGCAGGTTGAGCGGGAGAAGCACAGATACGCAGTATTTT.

This clonotype was picked up many times. V is TRBV20-1 and J is TRBJ2-3; 12 bases match TRBD2. Germline V gene lookup returns CDR1 DFQATT and CDR2 SNEGSKA (reference sequence). The CDR3 is 16 amino acids. J gave up 6 bases and V 6 bases, and 13 bases lay outside the gene matches. CDR3 nucleotide sequence: TGCAGTGCCCGGGCCGCTAGCGGGAGGGCCCCTGATACGCAGTATTTT. Translating it yields CSARAASGRAPDTQYF.

The V gene is TRBV10-3, the J gene TRBJ1-3; the D gene is possibly TRBD1 (5 bases). Per the germline V gene, CDR1 is ENHRY and CDR2 is SYGVKD. The CDR3 is 16 residues long. Trimming stripped 1 base from V and 1 base from J, with 11 bases between. CDR3 sequence: CAISEFGTDSGNTIYF. Here the CDR3 DNA reads TGTGCCATCAGTGAGTTCGGGACGGATTCTGGAAACACCATATATTTT.

This rearrangement joins TRBV7-9 to TRBJ2-2; D not resolved. The germline gives CDR1 SEHNR, CDR2 FQNEAQ (reference sequence). Between the trimmed V and J ends, which lost 1 base and 6 bases, there was a span of 6 bases. The CDR3 sequence is 13 residues long. CDR3: CASSLDASGELFF. Here the CDR3 DNA reads TGTGCCAGCAGCTTAGACGCCTCCGGGGAGCTGTTTTTT.

This clonotype was seen a few times. The J gene is TRBJ1-1, the V gene TRBV15; D ambiguous. V dropped 3 bases and J dropped 0 bases, with 11 bases sitting between them. Germline CDR1 and CDR2: LNHNV and YYDKDF (reference sequence). The length of the CDR3 is 15 residues. The CDR3 bases are TGTGCCACCAGCAGGCAGGCTACCCTGAACACTGAAGCTTTCTTT. It codes for CATSRQATLNTEAFF.

Ten or more counts support this clonotype. The gene calls are TRBV6-2 or TRBV6-3 and TRBJ1-1, with D tentatively TRBD1 (6 bases). This CDR3 spans 15 amino acids. Trimming removed 4 bases from V and 4 bases from J, with 16 bases in between. CDR1 and CDR2 (germline): MNHEY, SVGEGT. The CDR3 reads CASSSPRRGATEAFF. In DNA form, the CDR3 reads TGTGCCAGCAGTTCTCCCCGTCGGGGGGCCACTGAAGCTTTCTTT.

The J gene is TRBJ2-7, the V gene TRBV2; 10 bases match TRBD1. Trimming cost V 4 bases and J 4 bases; bases outside gene matches: 4. CDR3 length equals 14 residues. Germline V gene data show CDR1 as SNHLY and CDR2 as FYNNEI. In DNA, the CDR3 is TGTGCCAGCAGTGTGGGACAGGGGTATTACGAGCAGTACTTC. Amino acids: CASSVGQGYYEQYF.

J is TRBJ1-2 and V is TRBV6-1, with D perhaps matching TRBD1 (6 bases). The CDR3 has 14 amino acids. The V gene's germline CDR1 is MNHNS and CDR2 SASEGT. V shed 6 bases and J shed 1 base, with 12 bases lying between them. The CDR3 DNA reads TGTGCCAGCAGGGCCAGGGGTAATAACTATGGCTACACCTTC. Protein sequence: CASRARGNNYGYTF.

The chain recombines TRBV2 with TRBJ2-2, with D perhaps assigned TRBD1 or TRBD2 (5 bases each). The V and J ends lost 0 bases and 1 base respectively, with 12 bases between them. Germline V gene lookup returns CDR1 SNHLY and CDR2 FYNNEI. There are 17 residues in the CDR3. This chain's CDR3 is CASSEAPGRLNTGELFF. The CDR3 DNA is TGTGCCAGCAGTGAAGCGCCGGGACGTCTGAACACCGGGGAGCTGTTTTTT.

The chain employs TRBV20-1 and TRBJ1-1; D remains unclear. V was clipped by 1 base and J by 6 bases, with 9 bases between them. In germline, CDR1 is DFQATT, CDR2 SNEGSKA (reference sequence). The CDR3 runs 12 residues. Here the CDR3 reads CSARVWRSEAFF. In DNA form, the CDR3 reads TGCAGTGCTAGAGTGTGGAGATCTGAAGCTTTCTTT.

The chain is built from TRBV25-1 and TRBJ2-3, with D hard to call. Germline CDR1 and CDR2: MGHDK and SYGVNS. CDR3 length: 14 residues. The V end lost 1 base, the J end lost 4 bases, and 9 bases lay between the germline ends. The CDR3: CASSESGLADTQYF. The DNA of the CDR3 is TGTGCCAGCAGTGAATCTGGGCTTGCAGATACGCAGTATTTT.

This clonotype turned up a few times. J is TRBJ2-1 and V is TRBV29-1, with unresolved D. This CDR3 has 13 residues. Trimming removed 4 bases from V and 5 bases from J, with 12 bases in between. Germline lookup yields CDR1 SQVTM and CDR2 ANQGSEA. The CDR3 DNA follows: TGCAGCGTTGGGGCTAGATACAACAATGAGCAGTTCTTC. Translated, it gives CSVGARYNNEQFF.

This clonotype turned up a few times. The J gene is TRBJ1-5, the V gene TRBV4-2; TRBD1 aligns across 7 bases. Germline V CDR1 and CDR2: LGHNA, YNFKEQ. Trimming took 2 bases from V and 5 from J; bases not matched to a gene: 6. CDR3 length equals 15 residues. The CDR3 sequence is CASSQSSGGYQPQHF. The CDR3 DNA reads as TGTGCCAGCAGCCAAAGCTCAGGGGGGTATCAGCCCCAGCATTTT.

This clonotype has a count of ten or more. The V gene is TRBV5-6, the J gene TRBJ2-3; possibly TRBD2 for D (6 bases). The CDR3 has 18 residues. The V end lost 4 bases, the J end lost 2 bases, and 23 bases lay between the germline ends. The germline V gene encodes CDR1 SGHDT and CDR2 YYEEEE. The CDR3 bases are TGTGCCAGCAGCCGCACTTACACCGGGCGGGACTTCACAGATACGCAGTATTTT. Translated, it gives CASSRTYTGRDFTDTQYF.

This clonotype was detected only a few times. This sequence joins TRBV7-2 and TRBJ2-1; 9 bases map to TRBD2. The CDR3 covers 13 residues. Germline-derived CDR1 and CDR2 are SGHTA and FQGNSA. The J segment lost 16 bases and the V segment lost 2 bases, leaving 9 bases of the junction unmatched. Here the CDR3 DNA reads TGTGCCAGCAGCTTAAATTCGCGGGGGGGACCATTCTTC. Translation: CASSLNSRGGPFF.

This clonotype appeared many times. The gene calls are TRBV20-1 and TRBJ1-1; the match to TRBD1 covers 7 bases. Germline trimming cut 6 bases from V and 4 bases from J; bases unmatched to any gene: 11. The CDR3 is 14 residues long. The V gene's germline CDR1 is DFQATT and CDR2 SNEGSKA (reference sequence). The CDR3 DNA reads as TGCAGTGCCCGAGGTGTCAGGGGGGGCACTGAAGCTTTCTTT. It codes for CSARGVRGGTEAFF.

The table lists this clonotype with a few counts. The genes are TRBV20-1 and TRBJ2-5; TRBD2 might be the D (7 bases). CDR1 is DFQATT, CDR2 SNEGSKA, per germline (reference sequence). Trimming took off 0 bases at V and 10 bases at J, with 15 bases between the two ends. The CDR3 length is 13 residues. This CDR3 is CSARDGGGKGQYF. CDR3 nucleotides: TGCAGTGCTAGAGATGGGGGGGGCAAAGGCCAGTACTTC.

V is TRBV24-1 and J is TRBJ2-5; TRBD2 might be the D (5 bases). Germline CDR1 reads KGHDR; CDR2 reads SFDVKD. The CDR3 consists of 13 residues. V lost 9 bases and J lost 5, with 15 bases in between. The chain's CDR3 is CATYFSVGETQYF. The CDR3 bases are TGTGCCACCTATTTTAGCGTTGGGGAGACCCAGTACTTC.

This rearrangement joins TRBV20-1 to TRBJ2-3; D might be TRBD2 (7 bases). Germline V gives CDR1 DFQATT, CDR2 SNEGSKA (reference sequence). V was shortened by 7 bases and J by 5 bases, with 28 bases between the two germline ends. This CDR3 is built from 17 residues. The CDR3 nucleotides read TGCAGTGTTATCGAAAGCCGGGGGGCCTTGCTAGGAGATACGCAGTATTTT. It specifies CSVIESRGALLGDTQYF.

Worth noting for this clonotype: A much bigger clone sits one base away, suggesting this may be a read error. The chain uses TRBV5-1 and TRBJ2-5; D not resolved. The CDR3 contains 18 residues. Germline V gene data show CDR1 as SGHRS and CDR2 as YFSETQ. The ends were cut back, 1 base at V and 3 bases at J, with 22 bases in the middle. The CDR3 is CASSLSRIPQLGKETQYF. CDR3 sequence (DNA): TGCGCCAGCAGCTTGTCACGGATCCCTCAATTAGGCAAAGAGACCCAGTACTTC. The variable domain in full, with the rest retrieved from reference TRBV5-1 and TRBJ2-5, is KAGVTQTPRYLIKTRGQQVTLSCSPISGHRSVSWYQQTPGQGLQFLFEYFSETQRNKGNFPGRFSGRQFSNSRSEMNVSTLELGDSALYLCASSLSRIPQLGKETQYFGPGTRLLVL.

This clonotype came up many times. The chain employs TRBV10-2 and TRBJ1-5; TRBD1 agrees at 7 bases. Germline CDR1 reads WSHSY; CDR2 reads SAAADI. The CDR3 totals 13 residues. V lost 4 bases, J lost 6 bases, and 3 bases stayed unmatched. The CDR3 DNA reads TGCGCCAGCAGTGGGCAGGGGGGTCAGCCCCAGCATTTT. Translated: CASSGQGGQPQHF.

This clonotype has more than one count but fewer than ten. The chain links TRBV18 to TRBJ2-1, with D tentatively TRBD2 (6 bases). CDR1 and CDR2 (germline): KGHSH, LQKENI. CDR3 length equals 14 residues. V was shortened by 3 bases and J by 5 bases, with 11 bases between the two germline ends. CDR3 region: CASSPVGGDNEQFF. CDR3 sequence (DNA): TGTGCCAGCTCACCTGTCGGCGGGGACAATGAGCAGTTCTTC.